A selection of T cell receptor beta chains follows, all from one sample in a study of cytomegalovirus exposure and HLA in healthy donors. TCRdb's copy holds only in-frame clones and misses some; the assay was immunoSEQ multiplex PCR. The sample holds 70,000 to 90,000 clones; 63% are singletons and the top ten take approximately 16%. The material sequenced was PBMCs. The receptor source for this set is a woman in her thirties or forties in good health and CMV-seropositive. CDR3s include the opening cysteine and the closing phenylalanine or tryptophan. The D gene is left open where the match is weak. Clone size is stated in some rows and not others, as once, few, many or a class when expanded.

abundance	v_gene	j_gene	d_gene	CDR3aa	CDR3nt
.	TRBV7-2	TRBJ2-6	.	CASKRRGGSGANVLTF	TGTGCCAGCAAGAGACGAGGTGGCTCTGGGGCCAACGTCCTGACTTTC
few	TRBV7-2	TRBJ1-1	.	CASSLVVRSTEAFF	TGTGCCAGCAGCTTAGTTGTTCGCAGCACTGAAGCTTTCTTT
.	TRBV18	TRBJ2-1	TRBD1	CASSPSTGGISYNEQFF	TGTGCCAGCTCACCATCAACAGGGGGGATCTCCTACAATGAGCAGTTCTTC
.	TRBV10-2	TRBJ2-7	TRBD1	CASNPGQGLLQYF	TGCGCCAGCAACCCGGGACAGGGGCTATTGCAGTACTTC
.	TRBV6-6	TRBJ2-7	.	CASSYLIDYEQYF	TGTGCCAGCAGTTACCTGATAGACTACGAGCAGTACTTC
.	TRBV9	TRBJ2-2	TRBD2	CASSVGLARIIANTGELFF	TGTGCCAGCAGCGTAGGACTAGCGCGGATCATCGCGAACACCGGGGAGCTGTTTTTT
few	TRBV2	TRBJ1-1	TRBD1	CASSQQGENTEAFF	TGTGCCAGCAGCCAACAGGGGGAGAACACTGAAGCTTTCTTT
.	TRBV28	TRBJ1-5	.	CASSSGGQGIQPQHF	TGTGCCAGCAGCTCCGGGGGGCAGGGTATTCAGCCCCAGCATTTT
few	TRBV10-3	TRBJ2-3	TRBD1	CAISELPGQGTDTQYF	TGTGCCATCAGTGAGCTCCCGGGACAGGGGACGGATACGCAGTATTTT
.	TRBV15	TRBJ2-2	.	CATRPRQNTGELFF	TGTGCCACCAGACCGAGACAGAACACCGGGGAGCTGTTTTTT
.	TRBV13	TRBJ1-1	.	CASSFHSEGPEAFF	TGTGCCAGCAGCTTTCACTCGGAGGGGCCTGAAGCTTTCTTT
.	TRBV19	TRBJ2-1	.	CASSIVGEYNEQFF	TGTGCCAGTAGTATAGTGGGCGAGTACAATGAGCAGTTCTTC
once	TRBV7-2	TRBJ2-1	.	CASSRLVFPDEQFF	TGTGCCAGCAGCCGACTAGTATTCCCCGATGAGCAGTTCTTC
.	TRBV15	TRBJ1-1	TRBD1	CATSTGQGVAEAFF	TGTGCCACCAGCACTGGACAGGGAGTCGCTGAAGCTTTCTTT
.	TRBV2	TRBJ2-7	TRBD2	CASSLGWTSGNAGVMQYF	TGTGCCAGCAGTCTAGGTTGGACTAGCGGGAATGCGGGAGTTATGCAGTACTTC
.	TRBV7-9	TRBJ2-7	.	CASSPWESPYEQYF	TGTGCCAGCTCCCCCTGGGAGTCACCCTACGAGCAGTACTTC
.	TRBV5-6	TRBJ2-7	TRBD1	CASSLGRGQSEQYF	TGTGCCAGCAGCTTGGGAAGGGGGCAGAGCGAGCAGTACTTC
.	TRBV5-4	TRBJ2-3	.	CASSLDFNTDTQYF	TGTGCCAGCAGCTTGGATTTTAACACAGATACGCAGTATTTT
few	TRBV6-1	TRBJ1-2	.	CAGRTASNYGYTF	TGTGCCGGCCGGACAGCTTCTAACTATGGCTACACCTTC
.	TRBV28	TRBJ2-1	.	CASSFLGSGNEQFF	TGTGCCAGCAGTTTCCTCGGGAGTGGGAATGAGCAGTTCTTC
.	TRBV7-9	TRBJ1-1	TRBD1	CASSGTQGVKGTEAFF	TGTGCCAGCAGCGGCACTCAGGGGGTAAAGGGCACTGAAGCTTTCTTT
.	TRBV10-2	TRBJ2-7	TRBD2	CASSLAGSYEQYF	TGCGCCAGCAGCCTAGCGGGGTCCTACGAGCAGTACTTC
few	TRBV5-4	TRBJ2-5	TRBD1	CASSVEGGPEETQYF	TGTGCCAGCAGCGTCGAAGGGGGCCCGGAGGAGACCCAGTACTTC
few	TRBV4-3	TRBJ2-1	TRBD2	CASTPKRTSINEQFF	TGCGCCAGCACCCCCAAGCGGACTAGCATCAATGAGCAGTTCTTC
.	TRBV5-5	TRBJ1-3	.	CASSDYRVRSGNTIYF	TGTGCCAGCAGCGATTACAGGGTTAGGTCTGGAAACACCATATATTTT
.	TRBV4-3	TRBJ1-2	TRBD1	CASSQVGQGEVGTF	TGCGCCAGCAGCCAAGTTGGTCAGGGGGAGGTTGGCACCTTC